This TCR beta chain was recovered during a study of cytomegalovirus exposure and HLA in healthy donors. For this clone: What it binds is unknown.

60 Vbeta and 13 Jbeta primers were used in PCR. Here immunoSEQ multiplex PCR was the method, and the copy in TCRdb shows in-frame clones only, minus some. The table shows roughly 190,000 clones, with about four fifths occurring only once. Trimming removed 3 bases at V and 5 bases at J, with 11 bases between. There are 14 residues in the CDR3. Germline lookup yields CDR1 MDHEN and CDR2 SYDVKM. Study observations and caveats: Under in vitro conditions, a few CMV-associated chains were confirmed as specific for CMV antigens. A further, later analysis showed that HLA-associated TCR beta chains (compared with equally common others) were more clonally expanded. In terms of immune exposure information, only CMV serostatus was available.

This chain joins TRBV28 and TRBJ1-5; D unresolved. This sequence originates from a man younger than 35 in good health and CMV-seronegative. Material for sequencing was PBMCs. CDR3 region: CASSLGRLDQPQHF. The CDR3 coding sequence is TGTGCCAGCAGTTTGGGCAGGCTCGATCAGCCCCAGCATTTT.